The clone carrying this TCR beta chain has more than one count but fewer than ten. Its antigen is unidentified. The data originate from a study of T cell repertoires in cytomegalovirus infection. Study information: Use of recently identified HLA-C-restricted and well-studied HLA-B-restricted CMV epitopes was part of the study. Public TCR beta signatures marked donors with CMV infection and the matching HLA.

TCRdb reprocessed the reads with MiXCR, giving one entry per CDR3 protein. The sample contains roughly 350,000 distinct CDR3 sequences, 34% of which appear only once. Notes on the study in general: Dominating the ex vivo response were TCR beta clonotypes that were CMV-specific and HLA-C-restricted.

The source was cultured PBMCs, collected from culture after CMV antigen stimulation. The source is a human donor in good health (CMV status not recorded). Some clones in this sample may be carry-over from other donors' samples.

DNA of the CDR3: TGTGCCAGCAGCCAAGAGGGGGGGAACACTGAAGCTTTCTTT. It yields the protein CASSQEGGNTEAFF. V is TRBV7-2 and J is TRBJ1-1; TRBD1 is a possible D gene (6 bases). Germline values: CDR1 SGHTA, CDR2 FQGNSA. CDR3 size: 14 residues. Trimming stripped 5 bases from V and 1 base from J, with 11 bases between.